These 26 T cell receptor beta chains share one sample of origin, sequenced in a study of Tregs in tolerant kidney transplant recipients. Repertoires were generated with immunoSEQ multiplex PCR, while TCRdb's copy carries only in-frame clones and drops some. The data contain 90,000 to 120,000 clones, 90% of them singletons. The sample was CD4+ T cells from blood, taken before the transplant. These receptors originate from a human donor who received a combined kidney and bone marrow transplant.

This clone was detected a few times. The gene calls are TRBV5-4 and TRBJ2-7, with D possibly being TRBD1 (5 bases). Germline CDR1 and CDR2: SGHNT and YYREEE (reference sequence). The V gene lost 0 bases and the J gene lost 4 bases, with 11 bases spanning the gap. CDR3 length: 14 amino acids. CDR3 amino acids: CASSLGQGRYEQYF. The CDR3 DNA follows: TGTGCCAGCAGCTTGGGGCAGGGAAGGTACGAGCAGTACTTC. Full variable domain (remainder filled in from reference TRBV5-4 and TRBJ2-7): ETGVTQSPTHLIKTRGQQVTLRCSSQSGHNTVSWYQQALGQGPQFIFQYYREEENGRGNFPPRFSGLQFPNYSSELNVNALELDDSALYLCASSLGQGRYEQYFGPGTRLTVT.

The gene calls are TRBV7-9 and TRBJ1-1, with TRBD1 matching over 8 bases. Unmatched junction bases numbered 13, after V lost 4 bases and J lost 3 bases. The CDR3 consists of 17 residues. Germline V lookup: CDR1 SEHNR, CDR2 FQNEAQ (reference sequence). The DNA for the CDR3 is TGTGCCAGCAGCTCATTAGGACCAGGGGGCAGATACACTGAAGCTTTCTTT. Translation gives CASSSLGPGGRYTEAFF. The variable domain in full, completed from reference TRBV7-9 and TRBJ1-1, reads DTGVSQNPRHKITKRGQNVTFRCDPISEHNRLYWYRQTLGQGPEFLTYFQNEAQLEKSRLLSDRFSAERPKGSFSTLEIQRTEQGDSAMYLCASSSLGPGGRYTEAFFGQGTRLTVV.

The V and J genes are TRBV7-9 and TRBJ2-3; the match to TRBD2 covers 8 bases. Germline V gene sequence: CDR1 SEHNR, CDR2 FQNEAQ (reference sequence). The CDR3 sequence is 17 residues long. The J segment lost 1 base and the V segment lost 6 bases, leaving 12 bases of the junction unmatched. CDR3 residues: CASRGRSSGRGTDTQYF. CDR3 in DNA: TGTGCCAGCAGAGGGAGGTCTAGCGGGCGGGGCACAGATACGCAGTATTTT. Full variable domain (rest looked up from reference TRBV7-9 and TRBJ2-3): DTGVSQNPRHKITKRGQNVTFRCDPISEHNRLYWYRQTLGQGPEFLTYFQNEAQLEKSRLLSDRFSAERPKGSFSTLEIQRTEQGDSAMYLCASRGRSSGRGTDTQYFGPGTRLTVL.

The rearrangement links TRBV6-5 to TRBJ1-5; weak D call: TRBD1 (5 bases). This CDR3 has 15 residues. The germline V gene has CDR1 MNHEY and CDR2 SVGAGI. V was clipped by 4 bases and J by 2 bases, with 12 bases between them. CDR3 DNA: TGTGCCAGCAGTTCGCGATGGGGGGGCAATCAGCCCCAGCATTTT. Translating gives CASSSRWGGNQPQHF.

This chain connects TRBV10-3 to TRBJ2-5; 10 bases fit TRBD1. The CDR3 is made up of 17 amino acids. Germline V gene lookup returns CDR1 ENHRY and CDR2 SYGVKD. The trim removed 0 bases at V and 8 bases at J, leaving 12 bases unmatched. The CDR3 nucleotides read TGTGCCATCAGTGAGTCCGACAGGGGGCTCCCGCCAGGAACCCAGTACTTC. Amino acid sequence: CAISESDRGLPPGTQYF.

The J gene is TRBJ1-3, the V gene TRBV9, with TRBD1 matching 7 bases. The CDR3 is made up of 15 amino acids. The V gene end was trimmed by 3 bases and the J gene end by 5 bases; junction bases not matched to a gene: 8. CDR1 SGDLS and CDR2 YYNGEE come from the germline V gene. The CDR3 DNA reads TGTGCCAGCAGCGCACCGGGACAGTCGAGAAACACCATATATTTT. This gives the protein CASSAPGQSRNTIYF. Based on the CDR3 plus reference TRBV9 and TRBJ1-3, the full variable domain is DSGVTQTPKHLITATGQRVTLRCSPRSGDLSVYWYQQSLDQGLQFLIQYYNGEERAKGNILERFSAQQFPDLHSELNLSSLELGDSALYFCASSAPGQSRNTIYFGEGSWLTVV.

The chain links TRBV30 to TRBJ2-3; 13 nucleotides line up with TRBD2. Germline loops: CDR1 GTSNPN, CDR2 SVGIG (reference sequence). J was trimmed by 0 bases and V by 0 bases; bases with no gene match: 9. The CDR3 sequence is 19 residues long. The CDR3 nucleotides are TGTGCCTGGAGTGTACTAGCGGGAGGGCAGGGGATAAGCACAGATACGCAGTATTTT. Translating gives CAWSVLAGGQGISTDTQYF.

In its sample, this clone was seen once. The chain carries TRBV7-9 and TRBJ1-1; 7 nucleotides match TRBD1. Trimming took 6 bases from V and 4 from J; bases not matched to a gene: 11. CDR1 is SEHNR, CDR2 FQNEAQ, per germline (reference sequence). This CDR3 has 15 residues. The CDR3 here is CASRFSQGDATEAFF. CDR3 bases: TGTGCCAGCAGATTCTCGCAGGGGGACGCCACTGAAGCTTTCTTT.

The chain is built from TRBV27 and TRBJ2-1; D is undetermined. CDR1 is MNHEY and CDR2 is SMNVEV in the germline V gene (reference sequence). This CDR3 spans 14 amino acids. Trimming stripped 6 bases from V and 1 base from J, with 10 bases between. The CDR3 region has the DNA TGTGCCAGCAGCCCTAGATTGTCCTACAATGAGCAGTTCTTC. Translating it yields CASSPRLSYNEQFF.

Here the CDR3 reads CASSPGDRPYNEQFF. CDR3 sequence (DNA): TGCGCCAGCAGCCCGGGGGACAGACCCTACAATGAGCAGTTCTTC. The chain carries TRBV5-1 and TRBJ2-1, with D maybe TRBD1 (7 bases). V lost 4 bases and J lost 2, with 13 bases in between. The CDR3 runs 15 residues. Looked up from germline, CDR1 is SGHRS and CDR2 is YFSETQ. Full variable domain (outside the CDR3, taken from reference TRBV5-1 and TRBJ2-1): KAGVTQTPRYLIKTRGQQVTLSCSPISGHRSVSWYQQTPGQGLQFLFEYFSETQRNKGNFPGRFSGRQFSNSRSEMNVSTLELGDSALYLCASSPGDRPYNEQFFGPGTRLTVL.

In this sample, this clone turned up many times. The sample contains more than one DNA sequence encoding this CDR3. The chain employs TRBV18 and TRBJ1-3, with unresolved D. Germline lookup yields CDR1 KGHSH and CDR2 LQKENI. CDR3 length equals 14 residues. Trimming took 3 bases from V and 1 from J, leaving 7 bases between them. In nucleotides, the CDR3 is TGTGCCAGCTCACCCGGAGGGTCTGGAAACACCATATATTTT. Its translation is CASSPGGSGNTIYF.

The chain carries TRBV6-5 and TRBJ2-2; TRBD1 aligns across 7 bases. The CDR3 has 15 amino acids. Losses at the gene ends were 7 bases for V and 4 bases for J; bases not matched to a gene: 9. CDR1 MNHEY and CDR2 SVGAGI come from the germline V gene. CDR3 amino acids: CASTIDRVGTGELFF. CDR3 sequence (DNA): TGTGCCAGCACCATCGACAGGGTGGGCACCGGGGAGCTGTTTTTT.

J is TRBJ2-7 and V is TRBV27; the match to TRBD1 covers 8 bases. The CDR3 sequence is 17 residues long. After removal of 5 bases from V and 1 base from J, the junction contained 13 bases not matched to a gene. CDR1 and CDR2 (germline): MNHEY, SMNVEV (reference sequence). CDR3 nucleotides: TGTGCCAGCAGTCGAACCCAACGACAGGGGCCTTCCTACGAGCAGTACTTC. As protein: CASSRTQRQGPSYEQYF.

The chain recombines TRBV11-3 with TRBJ2-7; 8 positions match TRBD1. V dropped 5 bases and J dropped 3; count of bases not matched to a gene: 9. Germline V gives CDR1 SGHNT, CDR2 YENEEA. The CDR3 sequence is 15 residues long. The CDR3, as DNA: TGTGCCAGCAGCCTAGCTACAGGGGGACACTACGAGCAGTACTTC. It encodes CASSLATGGHYEQYF.

This chain joins TRBV2 and TRBJ2-3, with 11 bases that match TRBD2. CDR3 size: 15 residues. Looked up from germline, CDR1 is SNHLY and CDR2 is FYNNEI. V dropped 2 bases and J dropped 4; count of bases not matched to a gene: 2. CDR3 region: CASSELAGGSDTQYF. DNA of the CDR3: TGTGCCAGCAGTGAACTAGCGGGGGGATCAGATACGCAGTATTTT.

The V call is TRBV5-4, the J call TRBJ2-7, with TRBD1 matching over 8 bases. The CDR3 has 15 residues. V lost 4 bases to trimming and J lost 2 bases; unmatched junction nucleotides: 8. From germline, CDR1 is SGHNT and CDR2 YYREEE (reference sequence). The CDR3 DNA follows: TGTGCCAGCAGCGGGGGACAGGAGAAGACCTACGAGCAGTACTTC. Its protein is CASSGGQEKTYEQYF.

This sequence joins TRBV6-6 and TRBJ1-1, with 8 nucleotides matching TRBD1. CDR1 is MNHNY and CDR2 is SVGAGI in the germline V gene (reference sequence). This CDR3 is built from 14 residues. J gave up 2 bases and V 2 bases, and 1 base lay outside the gene matches. The CDR3 DNA reads TGTGCCAGCAGTTACCAGGGGGCCAACACTGAAGCTTTCTTT. Amino acids: CASSYQGANTEAFF.

The chain combines TRBV4-3 with TRBJ1-2, with a tentative D call TRBD1 (5 bases). The CDR3 covers 15 residues. The V and J ends lost 0 bases and 4 bases respectively, with 12 bases between them. Germline CDR1 reads LGHNA; CDR2 reads YSLEER. Here the CDR3 reads CASSQELAGFYGYTF. The CDR3 nucleotides are TGCGCCAGCAGCCAAGAATTGGCAGGGTTCTATGGCTACACCTTC.

This clone was seen more than once but under ten times. The V call is TRBV5-1, the J call TRBJ1-1, with D perhaps matching TRBD1 (5 bases). Germline values: CDR1 SGHRS, CDR2 YFSETQ. V lost 0 bases, J lost 1 base, and 10 bases lay in between. The CDR3 contains 15 residues. The CDR3 DNA sequence: TGCGCCAGCAGCTTGGGTGCGGGGACGAACACTGAAGCTTTCTTT. This sequence encodes CASSLGAGTNTEAFF.

The chain joins TRBV6-1 to TRBJ2-1; a weak D match, TRBD1 (6 bases). Trimming removed 1 base at V and 4 bases at J, with 11 bases between. Germline V lookup: CDR1 MNHNS, CDR2 SASEGT. This CDR3 has 15 residues. Here the CDR3 DNA reads TGTGCCAGCAGTGAAGGGGGGCGCAGGTACAATGAGCAGTTCTTC. Its protein product is CASSEGGRRYNEQFF.

This chain joins TRBV29-1 and TRBJ2-1, with unresolved D. Trimming cost V 3 bases and J 7 bases, with 16 bases left between them. The V gene's germline CDR1 is SQVTM and CDR2 ANQGSEA. The CDR3 spans 14 residues. The CDR3 loop is CSVDSRLDGNEQFF. The DNA of the CDR3 is TGCAGCGTTGACTCTAGGTTGGATGGGAATGAGCAGTTCTTC.

The chain joins TRBV7-8 to TRBJ1-1; D possibly corresponds to TRBD1 (5 bases). The CDR3 has 14 residues. The V and J ends lost 6 bases and 0 bases respectively, with 11 bases between them. Germline values: CDR1 SGHVS, CDR2 FQNEAQ. The CDR3 DNA reads as TGTGCCAGCAGACATCGACAGATGAACACTGAAGCTTTCTTT. This encodes CASRHRQMNTEAFF.

CDR3 amino acids: CASGRRDGTDTQYF. For the CDR3, the DNA is TGTGCCAGCGGGCGGCGGGACGGCACAGATACGCAGTATTTT. The V and J genes are TRBV6-5 and TRBJ2-3; D is perhaps TRBD2 (6 bases). The V and J ends lost 8 bases and 1 base respectively, with 13 bases between them. This CDR3 is built from 14 residues. CDR1 is MNHEY, CDR2 SVGAGI, per germline.

V usage is TRBV2 and J usage is TRBJ1-2; TRBD1 matches 9 bases. Germline CDR1 SNHLY, CDR2 FYNNEI. J was trimmed by 10 bases and V by 3 bases; bases with no gene match: 9. The CDR3 is 14 amino acids. This CDR3 is CASSDSRTGVDYTF. The CDR3 bases are TGTGCCAGCAGTGATTCCAGGACAGGGGTGGACTACACCTTC.

V gene TRBV2 combines with J gene TRBJ1-2; 9 bases are shared with TRBD1. CDR1 and CDR2 from the germline V gene are SNHLY and FYNNEI. CDR3 size: 15 residues. The V segment lost 8 bases and the J segment 8 bases; nucleotides outside the gene matches: 15. CDR3 sequence: CASQPWDGTGKGYTF. CDR3 sequence (DNA): TGTGCCAGCCAACCTTGGGACGGGACAGGGAAAGGCTACACCTTC.

The chain recombines TRBV6-5 with TRBJ1-3, with 7 bases aligning to TRBD1. The germline V gene encodes CDR1 MNHEY and CDR2 SVGAGI. There are 14 residues in the CDR3. Losses at the gene ends were 5 bases for V and 2 bases for J; bases not matched to a gene: 3. DNA for the CDR3: TGTGCCAGCAGTACCCAGGGGGCTGGAAACACCATATATTTT. Translating gives CASSTQGAGNTIYF.